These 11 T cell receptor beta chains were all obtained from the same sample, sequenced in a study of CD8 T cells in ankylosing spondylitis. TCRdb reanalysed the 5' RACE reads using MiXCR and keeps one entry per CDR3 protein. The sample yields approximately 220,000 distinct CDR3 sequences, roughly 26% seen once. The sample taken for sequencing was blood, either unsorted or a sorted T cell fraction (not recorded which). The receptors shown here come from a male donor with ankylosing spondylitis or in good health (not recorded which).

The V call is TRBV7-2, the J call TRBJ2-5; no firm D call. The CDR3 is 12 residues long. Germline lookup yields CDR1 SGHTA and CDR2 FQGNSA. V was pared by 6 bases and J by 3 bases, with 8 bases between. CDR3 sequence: CASRLLEETQYF. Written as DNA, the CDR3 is TGTGCCAGCAGACTACTGGAAGAGACCCAGTACTTC.

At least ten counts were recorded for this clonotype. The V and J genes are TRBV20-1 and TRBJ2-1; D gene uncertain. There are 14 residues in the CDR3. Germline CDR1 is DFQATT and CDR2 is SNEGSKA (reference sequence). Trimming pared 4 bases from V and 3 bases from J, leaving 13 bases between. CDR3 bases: TGCAGTGCTATTGACTTTTCTCACTACAATGAGCAGTTCTTC. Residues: CSAIDFSHYNEQFF.

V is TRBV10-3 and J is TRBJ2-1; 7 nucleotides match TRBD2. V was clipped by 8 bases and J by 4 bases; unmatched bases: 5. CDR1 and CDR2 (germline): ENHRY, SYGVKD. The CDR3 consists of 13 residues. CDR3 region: CAIWTGGYNEQFF. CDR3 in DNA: TGTGCCATCTGGACGGGAGGTTACAATGAGCAGTTCTTC.

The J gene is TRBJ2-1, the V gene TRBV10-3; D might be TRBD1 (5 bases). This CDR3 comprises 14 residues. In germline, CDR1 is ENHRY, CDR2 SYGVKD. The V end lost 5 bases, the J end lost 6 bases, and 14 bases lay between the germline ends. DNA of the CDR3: TGTGCCATCAGTAGGCCAGAAAGGGGCAATGAGCAGTTCTTC. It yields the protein CAISRPERGNEQFF.

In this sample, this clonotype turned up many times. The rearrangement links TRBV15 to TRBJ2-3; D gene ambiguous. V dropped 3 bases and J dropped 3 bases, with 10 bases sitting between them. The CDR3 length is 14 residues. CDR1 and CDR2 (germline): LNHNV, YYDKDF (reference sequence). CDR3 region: CATSSPRRTDTQYF. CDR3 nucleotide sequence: TGTGCCACCAGCAGTCCTCGTAGAACAGATACGCAGTATTTT.

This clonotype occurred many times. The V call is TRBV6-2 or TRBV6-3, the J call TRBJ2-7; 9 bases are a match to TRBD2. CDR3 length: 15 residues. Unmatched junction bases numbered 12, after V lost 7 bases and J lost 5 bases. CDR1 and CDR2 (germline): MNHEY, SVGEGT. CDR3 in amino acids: CASNVPGLALHEQYF. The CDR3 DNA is TGTGCCAGCAATGTCCCGGGACTAGCTCTCCACGAGCAGTACTTC.

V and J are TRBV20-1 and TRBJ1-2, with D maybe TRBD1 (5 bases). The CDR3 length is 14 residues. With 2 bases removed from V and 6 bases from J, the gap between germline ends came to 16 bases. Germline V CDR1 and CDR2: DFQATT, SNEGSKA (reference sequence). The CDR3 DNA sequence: TGCAGTGCTAGACGGCGGGGGGACGGACATGGCTACACCTTC. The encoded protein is CSARRRGDGHGYTF.

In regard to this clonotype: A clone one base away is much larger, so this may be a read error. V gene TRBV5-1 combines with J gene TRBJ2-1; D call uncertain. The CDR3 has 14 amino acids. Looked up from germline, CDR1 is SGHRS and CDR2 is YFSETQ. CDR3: CVSSLEISFYEQFF. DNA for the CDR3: TGCGTCAGCAGCTTGGAAATTAGCTTCTATGAGCAGTTCTTC.

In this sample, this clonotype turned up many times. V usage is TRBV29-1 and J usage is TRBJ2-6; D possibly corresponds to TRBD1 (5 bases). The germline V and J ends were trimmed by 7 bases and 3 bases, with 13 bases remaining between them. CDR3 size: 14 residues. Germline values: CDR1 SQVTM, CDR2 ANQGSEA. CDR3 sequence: CSAYPRDGANVLTF. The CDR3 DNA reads TGCAGCGCGTACCCCAGGGATGGGGCCAACGTCCTGACTTTC.

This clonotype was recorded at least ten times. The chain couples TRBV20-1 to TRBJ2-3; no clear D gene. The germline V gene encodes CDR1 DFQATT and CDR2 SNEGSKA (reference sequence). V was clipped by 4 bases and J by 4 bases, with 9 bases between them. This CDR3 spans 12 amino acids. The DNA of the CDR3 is TGCAGTGCTACCCGCGAAGCAGATACGCAGTATTTT. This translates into CSATREADTQYF.

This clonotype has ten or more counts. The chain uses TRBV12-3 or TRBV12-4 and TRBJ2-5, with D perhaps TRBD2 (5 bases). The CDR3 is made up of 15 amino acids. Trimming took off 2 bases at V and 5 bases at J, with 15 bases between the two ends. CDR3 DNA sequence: TGTGCCAGCAGTTTAACCGCGGAGGTAGTGGAGACCCAGTACTTC. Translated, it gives CASSLTAEVVETQYF.